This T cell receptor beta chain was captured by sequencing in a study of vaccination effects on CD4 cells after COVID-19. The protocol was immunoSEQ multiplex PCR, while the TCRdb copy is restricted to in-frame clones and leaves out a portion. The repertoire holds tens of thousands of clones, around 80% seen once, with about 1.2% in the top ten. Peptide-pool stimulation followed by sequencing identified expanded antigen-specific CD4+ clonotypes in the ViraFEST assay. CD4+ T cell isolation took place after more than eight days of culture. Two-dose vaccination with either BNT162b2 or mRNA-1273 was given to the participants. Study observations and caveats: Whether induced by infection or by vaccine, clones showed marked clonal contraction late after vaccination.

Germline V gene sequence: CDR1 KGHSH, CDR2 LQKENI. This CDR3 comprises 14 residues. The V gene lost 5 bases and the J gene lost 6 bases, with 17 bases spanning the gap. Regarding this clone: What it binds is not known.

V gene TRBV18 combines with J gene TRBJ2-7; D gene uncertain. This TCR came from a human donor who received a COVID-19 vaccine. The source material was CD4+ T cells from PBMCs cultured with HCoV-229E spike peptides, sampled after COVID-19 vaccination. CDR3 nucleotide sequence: TGTGCCAGCTCAACTACTCATCCATTCGGCGAGCAGTACGTC. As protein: CASSTTHPFGEQYV.